These T cell receptor beta chains were read from a single sample in a study of blood T cell repertoires in COVID-19. Profiled with immunoSEQ multiplex PCR; TCRdb holds only in-frame clones, not every one. The sample has 140,000 to 150,000 clones, around nine tenths seen once. Material for sequencing was peripheral blood. All receptors come from a woman aged 50 to 65 with active or convalescent COVID-19. Each CDR3 is given with its conserved first and last residue. A D gene is named only where the DNA matches it firmly. The size of a clone is reported for some rows only, either as once, few or many, or as a class for expanded clones.

j_gene | d_gene | v_gene | abundance | CDR3aa | CDR3nt
TRBJ2-1 | - | TRBV28 | - | CASSSTYNEQFF | TGTGCCAGCAGTTCGACTTACAATGAGCAGTTCTTC
TRBJ1-1 | - | TRBV6-5 | - | CASSYGRGGATEAFF | TGTGCCAGCAGTTACGGGAGGGGGGGCGCGACTGAAGCTTTCTTT
TRBJ2-2 | - | TRBV7-2 | - | CASSSGGELFF | TGTGCCAGCAGCTCCGGCGGGGAGCTGTTTTTT
TRBJ1-1 | TRBD1 | TRBV4-2 | - | CASSFAGQGETEAFF | TGTGCCAGCAGCTTCGCGGGACAGGGGGAAACTGAAGCTTTCTTT
TRBJ1-2 | - | TRBV6-2/TRBV6-3 | - | CASSYRYTGYNYGYTF | TGTGCCAGCAGTTACCGGTACACAGGTTATAACTATGGCTACACCTTC
TRBJ1-1 | - | TRBV7-9 | - | CASSSTRNLTAGAFF | TGTGCCAGCAGCTCCACAAGAAATCTGACAGCGGGGGCTTTCTTT
TRBJ2-5 | - | TRBV21-1 | once | CASSNRPTGVQETQYF | TGTGCCAGCAGCAACCGGCCTACAGGAGTACAAGAGACCCAGTACTTC
TRBJ2-1 | TRBD2 | TRBV5-1 | - | CASSLLLAGNNEQFF | TGCGCCAGCAGCCTCTTACTAGCGGGTAACAATGAGCAGTTCTTC
TRBJ1-4 | - | TRBV6-5 | - | CASRDRYPNEKLFF | TGTGCCAGCAGAGACAGGTATCCTAATGAAAAACTGTTTTTT
TRBJ2-7 | - | TRBV7-2 | - | CASSLALGQSYEQYF | TGTGCCAGCAGCTTAGCGCTCGGACAGAGCTACGAGCAGTACTTC
TRBJ2-1 | TRBD1 | TRBV7-3 | - | CASSLDRGHDEQFF | TGTGCCAGCAGCTTAGACAGGGGGCACGATGAGCAGTTCTTC
TRBJ2-5 | TRBD2 | TRBV6-5 | - | CASLGGLGTQYF | TGTGCCAGCCTGGGGGGGTTGGGGACCCAGTACTTC
TRBJ1-5 | - | TRBV6-5 | - | CASSRGGSGQPQHF | TGTGCCAGCAGTAGGGGGGGGAGTGGGCAGCCCCAGCATTTT
TRBJ2-1 | TRBD2 | TRBV11-2 | - | CASSLEGLAEYNEQFF | TGTGCCAGCAGCTTAGAAGGACTAGCGGAGTACAATGAGCAGTTCTTC
TRBJ2-1 | - | TRBV19 | - | CASTGGEGVYNEQFF | TGTGCCAGTACCGGCGGGGAGGGGGTTTACAATGAGCAGTTCTTC
TRBJ2-3 | - | TRBV7-2 | - | CASSLNFREGKDTQYF | TGTGCCAGCAGCCTCAACTTCCGGGAAGGGAAAGATACGCAGTATTTT
TRBJ1-3 | - | TRBV30 | - | CAHTAKDTLGGNTIYF | TGTGCCCACACCGCCAAGGACACCCTGGGAGGAAACACCATATATTTT
TRBJ1-2 | - | TRBV3-1/TRBV3-2 | - | CASTISSRSNYGYTF | TGTGCCAGCACAATTAGCAGTAGATCTAACTATGGCTACACCTTC
TRBJ2-1 | TRBD1 | TRBV15 | - | CATSSGTGGYNEQFF | TGTGCCACCAGCAGCGGGACAGGGGGCTACAATGAGCAGTTCTTC
TRBJ2-5 | TRBD2 | TRBV27 | - | CATGGGSWPQETQYF | TGTGCCACCGGGGGGGGGAGTTGGCCCCAAGAGACCCAGTACTTC
TRBJ2-1 | TRBD2 | TRBV10-3 | - | CAISELGLAGNNEQFF | TGTGCCATCAGTGAGTTGGGACTAGCGGGGAACAATGAGCAGTTCTTC
TRBJ1-2 | - | TRBV7-9 | - | CASSYRDNYGYTF | TGTGCCAGCAGCTACCGGGATAACTATGGCTACACCTTC
TRBJ2-7 | TRBD1 | TRBV7-9 | - | CASSLVQGAYEQYF | TGTGCCAGCAGCTTAGTACAGGGGGCCTACGAGCAGTACTTC
TRBJ1-5 | - | TRBV6-2/TRBV6-3 | - | CASSYWANSNQPQHF | TGTGCCAGCAGTTACTGGGCAAATAGCAATCAGCCCCAGCATTTT
TRBJ2-2 | TRBD2 | TRBV6-7 | - | CASSYFVTSFPTLNTGELFF | TGTGCCAGCAGTTACTTTGTGACTAGCTTCCCCACCCTGAACACCGGGGAGCTGTTTTTT
TRBJ2-1 | - | TRBV7-8 | - | CASRPSSYNEQFF | TGTGCCAGCAGACCGAGCTCCTACAATGAGCAGTTCTTC
TRBJ2-1 | TRBD2 | TRBV2 | - | CASILAGDQQFF | TGTGCCAGCATACTAGCGGGAGACCAGCAGTTCTTC
TRBJ1-2 | - | TRBV19 | - | CASSSSGSASTGYTF | TGTGCCAGTAGTTCCTCGGGGTCAGCCTCTACTGGCTACACCTTC
TRBJ1-1 | TRBD1 | TRBV12-3/TRBV12-4 | - | CASRRQGLAFF | TGTGCCAGCAGAAGACAGGGACTGGCTTTCTTT
TRBJ2-1 | - | TRBV19 | - | CASSIVDSSYNEQFF | TGTGCCAGTAGTATAGTAGATAGCTCCTACAATGAGCAGTTCTTC
TRBJ1-1 | TRBD1 | TRBV19 | - | CASSIGQVQAFF | TGTGCCAGTAGTATCGGACAGGTACAAGCTTTCTTT
TRBJ2-1 | - | TRBV7-9 | - | CASSLDGLFYNEQFF | TGTGCCAGCAGCTTAGATGGCCTTTTCTACAATGAGCAGTTCTTC
TRBJ1-2 | - | TRBV28 | - | CASNQGRDGYTF | TGTGCCAGCAACCAGGGGAGGGATGGCTACACCTTC
TRBJ2-2 | - | TRBV7-9 | - | CASSLVMVEPTGELFF | TGTGCCAGCAGCTTAGTAATGGTTGAGCCAACCGGGGAGCTGTTTTTT
TRBJ1-3 | TRBD1 | TRBV12-3/TRBV12-4 | - | CAGQRGQGNTIYF | TGTGCCGGGCAGAGGGGGCAGGGAAACACCATATATTTT
TRBJ1-5 | TRBD1 | TRBV4-3 | - | CASSPSGTENLLGGPQHF | TGCGCCAGCAGCCCCTCGGGGACAGAGAACCTTCTGGGGGGGCCCCAGCATTTT
TRBJ1-6 | - | TRBV18 | - | CASSPSSYNSPLHF | TGTGCCAGCTCACCGAGCTCCTATAATTCACCCCTCCACTTT
TRBJ2-7 | - | TRBV7-9 | - | CASSPRTGRGFYEQYF | TGTGCCAGCAGCCCTCGGACAGGGAGGGGCTTTTACGAGCAGTACTTC
TRBJ1-6 | - | TRBV6-5 | - | CASSYITDYNSPLHF | TGTGCCAGCAGTTATATAACAGATTATAATTCACCCCTCCACTTT
TRBJ2-3 | TRBD1 | TRBV7-2 | - | CASSLAQGVSTDTQYF | TGTGCCAGCAGCTTAGCACAGGGGGTTAGCACAGATACGCAGTATTTT
TRBJ2-3 | TRBD2 | TRBV6-4 | - | CASSAGLAGPTDTQYF | TGTGCCAGCAGTGCCGGACTAGCGGGTCCCACAGATACGCAGTATTTT
TRBJ1-1 | TRBD1 | TRBV12-3/TRBV12-4 | - | CASIGQGNTEAFF | TGTGCCAGCATTGGACAGGGGAACACTGAAGCTTTCTTT
TRBJ2-5 | - | TRBV30 | - | CAWSGYGEGTQYF | TGTGCCTGGAGTGGCTACGGGGAAGGGACCCAGTACTTC
TRBJ2-7 | TRBD2 | TRBV5-1 | - | CASSSITGTSTYEQYF | TGCGCCAGCAGCTCGATTACCGGGACTAGCACTTACGAGCAGTACTTC
TRBJ1-2 | - | TRBV19 | - | CASRPPGGNGYTF | TGTGCCAGTAGACCTCCGGGGGGAAATGGCTACACCTTC
TRBJ2-7 | TRBD2 | TRBV5-4 | - | CASRPGTSGSSYEQYF | TGTGCCAGCAGGCCGGGGACTAGCGGGTCCTCCTACGAGCAGTACTTC